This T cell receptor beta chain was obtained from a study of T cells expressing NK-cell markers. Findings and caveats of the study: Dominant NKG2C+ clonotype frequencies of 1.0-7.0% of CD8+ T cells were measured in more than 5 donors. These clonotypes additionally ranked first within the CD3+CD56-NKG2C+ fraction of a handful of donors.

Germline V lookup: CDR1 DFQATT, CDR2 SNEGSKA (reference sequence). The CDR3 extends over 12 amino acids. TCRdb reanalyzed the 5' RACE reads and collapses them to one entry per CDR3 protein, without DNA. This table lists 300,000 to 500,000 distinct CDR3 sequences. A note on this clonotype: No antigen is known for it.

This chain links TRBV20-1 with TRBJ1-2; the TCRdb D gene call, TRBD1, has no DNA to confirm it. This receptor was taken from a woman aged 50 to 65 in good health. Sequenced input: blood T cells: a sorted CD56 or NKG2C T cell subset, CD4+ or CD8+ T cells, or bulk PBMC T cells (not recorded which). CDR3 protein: CSASPAQGGYTF.